This T cell receptor beta chain was obtained from a study of blood T cell repertoires in COVID-19. Overall study context: Italy, Spain and the United States were the sources of the convalescent and acute COVID-19 samples. In each case, the material was cDNA or gDNA derived from T cells, B-cell-depleted T cells, or PBMCs.

V was trimmed by 4 bases and J by 4 bases, leaving 12 bases between them. This CDR3 has 14 amino acids. Germline V lookup: CDR1 KGHDR, CDR2 SFDVKD. In the study's own analysis: Estimated nucleated cell counts came from reference gene primer amplification. The assay was immunoSEQ multiplex PCR, and TCRdb's table has in-frame clones only and misses some. V, J and clone size are taken as reported in that table, and D and trimming were inferred from the DNA itself. The sample has about 190,000 clones, 80% to 85% seen once; the top ten hold around 6.1%. The sequenced sample was peripheral blood. The chain combines TRBV24-1 with TRBJ1-1; D is uncertain. The receptor was derived from a woman in her thirties or forties with acute or convalescent COVID-19. The CDR3 protein is CATSDSRWATEAFF. The CDR3 DNA reads TGTGCCACCAGTGACTCCCGGTGGGCCACTGAAGCTTTCTTT.